This TCR beta chain was captured in a study of glioma-infiltrating T cells. Overall study results and limits: Tissue and blood shared very few CDR3 sequences. Non-neoplastic patients had below-expected tissue-blood divergence, while all gliomas exceeded expectation.

The CDR3 contains 15 residues. After removal of 5 bases from V and 4 bases from J, the junction contained 2 bases not matched to a gene. CDR1 is MNHNS and CDR2 is SASEGT in the germline V gene. This clonotype occurred many times. Its antigen is not identified. The iRepertoire nested amplicon-rescue multiplex PCR amplified TCR alpha and beta CDR3s from RNA. One-step reverse transcription and amplification started from around 100-400 ng of tissue mRNA or PBMC total RNA. TCRdb reanalysed the multiplex PCR reads using MiXCR and keeps one entry per CDR3 protein. Seen here are around 150,000 distinct CDR3 sequences, approximately 39% observed once, and the top ten hold around 20%.

The source material was glioma tissue, nonneoplastic brain tissue, or PBMCs (not recorded which). V and J are TRBV6-1 and TRBJ2-1; 13 nucleotides line up with TRBD2. The sequence derives from a human donor with low-grade glioma or glioblastoma, undergoing nonglioma brain surgery, or in good health (not recorded which). The CDR3, as DNA: TGTGCCAGCAGTCGGGGACTAGCGGGATACAATGAGCAGTTCTTC. It encodes CASSRGLAGYNEQFF.